Presented here are 24 T cell receptor beta chains from one specimen sequenced in a study of monozygotic twins with cystic fibrosis (dated by TCRdb to the early 2020s). The library was produced with the immunoSEQ multiplex PCR assay. TCRdb limited this immuneACCESS table to in-frame rearrangements with V and J called. A share of clones is missing; checked studies link under half to unresolved V genes, and the rest is unexplained. This sample holds tens of thousands of clones; 85% were observed only once. Together, the top ten hold approximately 0.88% of the sample. Input material: blood. The receptor source for this set is a girl aged 2 to 10 with cystic fibrosis.

In its sample, this clone was seen once. The chain employs TRBV7-2 and TRBJ2-2; D is possibly TRBD2 (5 bases). V lost 7 bases and J 6 bases, leaving 12 bases between the germline ends. The CDR3 extends over 13 amino acids. Looked up from germline, CDR1 is SGHTA and CDR2 is FQGNSA. The CDR3 sequence is CASTSPGSGELFF. The CDR3 DNA is TGTGCCAGCACCTCGCCGGGGTCCGGGGAGCTGTTTTTT.

In this sample, this clone turned up a few times. The V and J genes are TRBV7-9 and TRBJ1-2; TRBD1 aligns across 11 bases. The ends lost 5 bases at V and 7 bases at J; junction bases unmatched: 9. The V gene's germline CDR1 is SEHNR and CDR2 FQNEAQ (reference sequence). The CDR3 totals 15 residues. The CDR3 is CASSLGQGAAVGYTF. As DNA, the CDR3 is TGTGCCAGCAGCCTAGGACAGGGGGCAGCTGTTGGCTACACCTTC.

This chain uses TRBV7-9 with TRBJ2-3, with D perhaps TRBD2 (5 bases). Germline CDR1 reads SEHNR; CDR2 reads FQNEAQ (reference sequence). Trimming removed 5 bases at V and 9 bases at J, with 18 bases between. This CDR3 contains 14 residues. CDR3 sequence reads: CASSDPWTPATQYF. The CDR3 bases are TGTGCCAGCAGCGACCCATGGACTCCCGCCACGCAGTATTTT.

The J gene is TRBJ1-3, the V gene TRBV6-1, with D unresolved. CDR3 length: 14 amino acids. Germline lookup yields CDR1 MNHNS and CDR2 SASEGT. V shed 0 bases and J shed 1 base, with 4 bases lying between them. The CDR3 is CASSEAWSGNTIYF. Here the CDR3 DNA reads TGTGCCAGCAGTGAAGCTTGGTCTGGAAACACCATATATTTT.

V is TRBV9 and J is TRBJ1-5; D uncertain. There are 14 residues in the CDR3. The ends were cut back, 3 bases at V and 2 bases at J, with 9 bases in the middle. The germline gives CDR1 SGDLS, CDR2 YYNGEE. The CDR3 DNA sequence: TGTGCCAGCAGCGCCTCGGCTCGCAATCAGCCCCAGCATTTT. The encoded protein is CASSASARNQPQHF. Combining the CDR3 with reference TRBV9 and TRBJ1-5 gives the whole variable domain DSGVTQTPKHLITATGQRVTLRCSPRSGDLSVYWYQQSLDQGLQFLIQYYNGEERAKGNILERFSAQQFPDLHSELNLSSLELGDSALYFCASSASARNQPQHFGDGTRLSIL.

This clone was recorded a few times. This chain links TRBV30 with TRBJ2-2, with D possibly being TRBD1 (6 bases). V lost 2 bases and J lost 5, with 12 bases in between. The CDR3 totals 14 residues. Germline CDR1 and CDR2: GTSNPN and SVGIG (reference sequence). The DNA of the CDR3 is TGTGCCTGGAGTACCGGACAGAAGACCGGGGAGCTGTTTTTT. Translating gives CAWSTGQKTGELFF.

This clone was detected a few times. The chain carries TRBV10-1 and TRBJ2-7; 10 positions match TRBD2. CDR1 and CDR2 (germline): WNHNN, SYGVQD (reference sequence). With 4 bases clipped from V and 5 bases from J, the junction kept 8 bases outside the gene matches. This CDR3 is 15 amino acids long. CDR3 bases: TGCGCCAGCAGTGGGACTAGCGGTCCCCCGAACGAGCAGTACTTC. Protein product: CASSGTSGPPNEQYF.

The genes are TRBV28 and TRBJ1-5, with 9 bases matching TRBD1. Germline loops: CDR1 MDHEN, CDR2 SYDVKM. V shed 3 bases and J 6 bases; nucleotides not matched to a gene: 9. The CDR3 totals 16 residues. The CDR3: CASSFVGTGFFQPQHF. CDR3 coding DNA: TGTGCCAGCAGTTTTGTCGGGACAGGGTTTTTTCAGCCCCAGCATTTT.

V and J are TRBV30 and TRBJ1-2; the D gene is possibly TRBD1 (6 bases). The germline CDR1 and CDR2 sequences are GTSNPN and SVGIG (reference sequence). CDR3 length: 11 residues. Between the trimmed V and J ends, which lost 1 base and 8 bases, there was a span of 8 bases. The CDR3 nucleotides read TGTGCCTGGAGTGACAGGGCAGGCTACACCTTC. Its translation is CAWSDRAGYTF.

The J gene is TRBJ1-5, the V gene TRBV12-5, with 7 bases aligning to TRBD1. The germline V gene has CDR1 LGHNT and CDR2 FRNRAP. The CDR3 covers 16 residues. V was pared by 1 base and J by 3 bases, with 6 bases of the junction left unmatched. The CDR3 DNA reads as TGTGCTAGTGGTTTGGGTCTGGGACAGTTCAATCAGCCCCAGCATTTT. Protein product: CASGLGLGQFNQPQHF.

The chain is built from TRBV5-1 and TRBJ2-7; the D gene is possibly TRBD1 (5 bases). Germline V gene data show CDR1 as SGHRS and CDR2 as YFSETQ. This CDR3 has 14 amino acids. The V gene lost 1 base and the J gene lost 6 bases, with 14 bases spanning the gap. CDR3 DNA: TGCGCCAGCAGCTTGTCGCGCACAGGCGGCGAGCAGTACTTC. It translates to CASSLSRTGGEQYF.

V usage is TRBV5-1 and J usage is TRBJ2-5; D is uncertain. V lost 5 bases, J lost 5 bases, and 7 bases lay in between. The CDR3 totals 11 residues. Germline V gene sequence: CDR1 SGHRS, CDR2 YFSETQ. CDR3: CASRAGETQYF. CDR3 in DNA: TGCGCCAGCAGGGCTGGGGAGACCCAGTACTTC. Together with reference TRBV5-1 and TRBJ2-5, the CDR3 gives the full variable domain: KAGVTQTPRYLIKTRGQQVTLSCSPISGHRSVSWYQQTPGQGLQFLFEYFSETQRNKGNFPGRFSGRQFSNSRSEMNVSTLELGDSALYLCASRAGETQYFGPGTRLLVL.

This sequence joins TRBV27 and TRBJ2-5, with D hard to call. Trimming pared 7 bases from V and 5 bases from J, leaving 8 bases between. The CDR3 runs 11 residues. Germline V gene sequence: CDR1 MNHEY, CDR2 SMNVEV (reference sequence). The DNA for the CDR3 is TGTGCCAGCACCCCGCCGGAGACCCAGTACTTC. Protein product: CASTPPETQYF.

This chain uses TRBV11-2 with TRBJ1-6; D may be TRBD1 (5 bases). The CDR3 spans 17 residues. Trimming shortened V by 5 bases and J by 2 bases, and 16 bases separated the two germline ends. CDR1 is SGHAT, CDR2 FQNNGV, per germline. The CDR3 DNA is TGTGCCAGCAGCACCATGCCAGGGAAACCCTATAATTCACCCCTCCACTTT. It specifies CASSTMPGKPYNSPLHF.

The CDR3: CASSSAALDAALIDTQYF. CDR3 DNA: TGTGCCAGCAGCTCAGCCGCATTGGACGCGGCTCTGATAGATACGCAGTATTTT. The V call is TRBV7-9, the J call TRBJ2-3; D gene ambiguous. Germline-derived CDR1 and CDR2 are SEHNR and FQNEAQ (reference sequence). The V and J ends lost 4 bases and 5 bases respectively, with 25 bases between them. The CDR3 runs 18 residues.

This clone was picked up a small number of times. The V call is TRBV29-1, the J call TRBJ1-2; D gene ambiguous. In germline, CDR1 is SQVTM, CDR2 ANQGSEA. Trimming cost V 4 bases and J 1 base, with 10 bases left between them. This CDR3 comprises 13 residues. CDR3: CSVVDRDNYGYTF. CDR3 nucleotides: TGCAGCGTTGTTGATCGAGATAACTATGGCTACACCTTC.

The chain is built from TRBV15 and TRBJ2-2, with 10 nucleotides matching TRBD2. CDR1 and CDR2 from the germline V gene are LNHNV and YYDKDF (reference sequence). Losses at the gene ends were 6 bases for V and 6 bases for J; bases not matched to a gene: 7. This CDR3 spans 15 amino acids. CDR3 loop: CATRLAGVMAGELFF. The CDR3 DNA reads TGTGCCACCAGGCTAGCGGGAGTGATGGCCGGGGAGCTGTTTTTT.

The rearrangement joins TRBV10-2 to TRBJ1-5; D is unresolved. The V gene lost 8 bases and the J gene lost 0 bases, with 14 bases spanning the gap. CDR1 is WSHSY and CDR2 is SAAADI in the germline V gene. CDR3 size: 15 residues. DNA for the CDR3: TGCGCCAGCCGAGAAACACCTTATAGCAATCAGCCCCAGCATTTT. Its translation: CASRETPYSNQPQHF.

The genes are TRBV21-1 and TRBJ2-7; no DNA check was done on the table's D call, TRBD2. TRBV21-1 is given as a pseudogene. This CDR3 region has 17 residues. In DNA, the CDR3 is TGTGCCAGCGGGGGGACTAGCGGAACCGGGATGGCCTACGAGCAGTACTTC. Translation: CASGGTSGTGMAYEQYF.

The chain uses TRBV2 and TRBJ2-3, with a weak D call TRBD1 (6 bases). Per germline, CDR1 SNHLY and CDR2 FYNNEI. Trimming removed 4 bases from V and 0 bases from J, with 8 bases in between. This CDR3 contains 14 residues. CDR3 in DNA: TGTGCCAGCAGTGCTGGACAGAGCACAGATACGCAGTATTTT. The encoded protein is CASSAGQSTDTQYF.

The chain carries TRBV2 and TRBJ2-3; no firm D call. This CDR3 is built from 10 residues. V dropped 7 bases and J dropped 8 bases, with 7 bases sitting between them. CDR1 SNHLY and CDR2 FYNNEI come from the germline V gene. The CDR3, as DNA: TGTGCCAGCAAGCTCCTTACGCAGTATTTT. This translates into CASKLLTQYF.

This clone was seen just once. J is TRBJ1-1 and V is TRBV10-3; 9 bases agree with TRBD1. Germline V gives CDR1 ENHRY, CDR2 SYGVKD. The V gene end was trimmed by 11 bases and the J gene end by 2 bases; junction bases not matched to a gene: 6. The CDR3 consists of 13 residues. The CDR3 protein is CASGTGLNTEAFF. CDR3 DNA: TGTGCCTCGGGGACAGGGTTAAACACTGAAGCTTTCTTT.

The rearrangement joins TRBV19 to TRBJ2-3, with D possibly matching TRBD2 (5 bases). V lost 2 bases and J 6 bases, leaving 18 bases between the germline ends. This CDR3 is 16 amino acids long. The V gene's germline CDR1 is LNHDA and CDR2 SQIVND (reference sequence). The DNA of the CDR3 is TGTGCCAGTAGTATAAGCACTAGATCGATCCCTGATACGCAGTATTTT. It translates to CASSISTRSIPDTQYF. The variable domain in full, completed from reference TRBV19 and TRBJ2-3, reads DGGITQSPKYLFRKEGQNVTLSCEQNLNHDAMYWYRQDPGQGLRLIYYSQIVNDFQKGDIAEGYSVSREKKESFPLTVTSAQKNPTAFYLCASSISTRSIPDTQYFGPGTRLTVL.

V gene TRBV5-1 combines with J gene TRBJ1-1; D unresolved. This CDR3 has 13 amino acids. Germline CDR1 SGHRS, CDR2 YFSETQ. Trimming cost V 0 bases and J 8 bases, with 11 bases left between them. The CDR3 DNA sequence: TGCGCCAGCAGCTTGGCTCCGGCGGAGGAAGCTTTCTTT. As protein: CASSLAPAEEAFF.